The rows below give T cell receptor beta chains drawn from one sample of a study of human T cells and chemical hapten exposure. One entry per CDR3 protein, called by TCRdb with MiXCR from the RACE reads. In the table there are 110,000 or so distinct CDR3 sequences, roughly 9% of which are singletons. Here the sequenced sample was whole blood, taken in connection with sensitization to the hapten diphenylcyclopropenone (DPC). Receptors were obtained from a woman between 35 and 50 years old with alopecia areata. Some clones in this sample may be carry-over from other donors' samples. Both conserved end residues are part of each CDR3. The order of the fields is D gene, V gene, clone size, J gene, CDR3 DNA, CDR3 protein. D genes are given only for firm matches. Clone size is shown for a subset of rows, as once, few, many or a class of expanded clone.

>.|TRBV6-2/TRBV6-3|.|TRBJ2-7
TGTGTCAGCATCCCCCGGCACAGTGCCCTCTCCTACGAGCAGTACTTC
CVSIPRHSALSYEQYF
>.|TRBV12-3/TRBV12-4|many|TRBJ2-5
TGTGCCAGCAGTAAGGACGTTAGGACCCAGTACTTC
CASSKDVRTQYF
>.|TRBV4-1|.|TRBJ2-7
TGCGCCAGCAGCCTATCATCCGGGACACCCTCCTACGAGCAGTACTTC
CASSLSSGTPSYEQYF
>TRBD2|TRBV4-2|few|TRBJ2-3
TGTGCCAGCAGCCAAGATCAGGGCGGGGGAGATACGCAGTATTTT
CASSQDQGGGDTQYF
>.|TRBV28|.|TRBJ2-4
TGTGCCACCTGGGACCGTCTAGCCAAAAACATTCAGTACTTC
CATWDRLAKNIQYF
>.|TRBV5-1|few|TRBJ1-4
TGCGCCAGCAGCGTGGACGGACCTAATGAAAAACTGTTTTTT
CASSVDGPNEKLFF
>.|TRBV6-5|many|TRBJ1-4
TGTGCCAGCAGATATGGGAGTCCGGGGGAAAAACTGTTTTTT
CASRYGSPGEKLFF
>.|TRBV5-1|.|TRBJ2-3
TGCGCCAGCAGTTTCCGGTTGGCAGATACGCAGTATTTT
CASSFRLADTQYF
>.|TRBV12-3/TRBV12-4|few|TRBJ1-2
TGTGCCAGCAGCCCTCAGGAATCTAACTATGGCTACACCTTC
CASSPQESNYGYTF
>.|TRBV28|.|TRBJ1-4
TGTGCCAGCAGTCCCCACAGGGCATACGATGAAAAACTGTTTTTT
CASSPHRAYDEKLFF
>TRBD1|TRBV4-1|.|TRBJ1-1
TGCGCCAGCAGCCTAGACGGACAGGTGAACACTGAAGCTTTCTTT
CASSLDGQVNTEAFF
>.|TRBV6-6|few|TRBJ1-1
TGTGCCAGCGCGGCGAACACGCTGAACACTGAAGCTTTCTTT
CASAANTLNTEAFF
>TRBD1|TRBV10-3|many|TRBJ2-2
TGTGCCATCACGGCGGGACAGGCTAACACCGGGGAGCTGTTTTTT
CAITAGQANTGELFF
>TRBD1|TRBV2|.|TRBJ1-6
TGTGCCAGCAGTACGCGGGACAGCTCCTATAATTCACCCCTCCACTTT
CASSTRDSSYNSPLHF
>.|TRBV15|many|TRBJ2-7
TGTGCCACCAGCAGAGTACAGGGTGGGCCCTACGAGCAGTACTTC
CATSRVQGGPYEQYF
>.|TRBV5-6|many|TRBJ1-5
TGTGCCAGTACCACGGTCTACCCCCAGCATTTT
CASTTVYPQHF
>.|TRBV12-3/TRBV12-4|many|TRBJ1-5
TGTGCCAGCAGTTTCCAGGGAGCGGGGAGCAATCAGCCCCAGCATTTT
CASSFQGAGSNQPQHF
>.|TRBV11-3|many|TRBJ1-1
TGTGCCAGCAGCGCAGGGCCGACGAACACTGAAGCTTTCTTT
CASSAGPTNTEAFF
>TRBD1|TRBV11-2|.|TRBJ1-2
TGTGCCAGCAGCTGGACAGGGGGCCTACAATATGGCTACACCTTC
CASSWTGGLQYGYTF
>TRBD1|TRBV2|.|TRBJ2-5
TGTGCCAGCGGGGACAGTCAGAAGGGAGAGACCCAGTACTTC
CASGDSQKGETQYF
>TRBD1|TRBV18|.|TRBJ2-2
TGTGCCAGCTCACCACCGACTGGGACAGGGACCACCGGGGAGCTGTTTTTT
CASSPPTGTGTTGELFF
>.|TRBV19|.|TRBJ1-5
TGTGCCAGTACCCCGATGGGGCCCAATCAGCCCCCGCATTTT
CASTPMGPNQPPHF
>.|TRBV20-1|many|TRBJ2-3
TGCAGTGCTAGAAGAGCGGCGAACACAGATACGCAGTATTTT
CSARRAANTDTQYF